This T cell receptor beta chain was recorded in a study of long-term antiretroviral therapy in people with HIV. Study-wide context: The 2015 immediate-ART recommendation came about a decade after the earliest samples.

Germline V CDR1 and CDR2: SNHLY, FYNNEI. The CDR3 runs 16 residues. V lost 6 bases, J lost 5 bases, and 15 bases stayed unmatched. A v3.0 immunoSEQ assay was performed at survey level. Assay: immunoSEQ multiplex PCR; the TCRdb copy retains only in-frame clones and omits some. Counted here are 15,000 to 20,000 clones, 88% occurring once; the ten biggest clones make up approximately 14%. The TCR originated in a young woman with HIV. The specimen comprised unsorted PBMCs, sampled more than 2.2 years before starting antiretroviral therapy. V gene TRBV2 combines with J gene TRBJ1-2; 7 nucleotides align to TRBD1. CDR3 nucleotide sequence: TGTGCCAGCAGCTCGTTTATAGAATCGGGACAGTATGGCTACACCTTC. Translated: CASSSFIESGQYGYTF.